The table lists the clone carrying this T cell receptor beta chain with a count of one. Antigen unknown. These data are taken from a study of shared clonotypes between healthy human individuals. Study context: A donor's plate count was three for CD4 naive and three for CD4 memory; CD8 naive had two and CD8 memory one. General observations from the study: The donor pool, a small one, limited the genetic and exposure-history diversity represented.

From germline, CDR1 is GTSNPN and CDR2 SVGIG (reference sequence). Trimming removed 0 bases at V and 0 bases at J, with 33 bases between. The CDR3 spans 23 residues. Using immunoSEQ multiplex PCR, the repertoire was profiled, and TCRdb retains in-frame clones only, with some absent. The sample includes around 2.3 million clones, 90% to 96% of them seen just once. What was sequenced was naive CD4+ T cells sorted from blood. Subset described: CD45RA+ positively selected. This TCR came from a man younger than 30 in good health. The chain joins TRBV30 to TRBJ1-3, with TRBD1 as a possible D gene (6 bases). CDR3 coding DNA: TGTGCCTGGAGTGTTATCCCCCTTGTGGGACAAGCCCGAGCCAGTACCTCTGGAAACACCATATATTTT. This translates into CAWSVIPLVGQARASTSGNTIYF.